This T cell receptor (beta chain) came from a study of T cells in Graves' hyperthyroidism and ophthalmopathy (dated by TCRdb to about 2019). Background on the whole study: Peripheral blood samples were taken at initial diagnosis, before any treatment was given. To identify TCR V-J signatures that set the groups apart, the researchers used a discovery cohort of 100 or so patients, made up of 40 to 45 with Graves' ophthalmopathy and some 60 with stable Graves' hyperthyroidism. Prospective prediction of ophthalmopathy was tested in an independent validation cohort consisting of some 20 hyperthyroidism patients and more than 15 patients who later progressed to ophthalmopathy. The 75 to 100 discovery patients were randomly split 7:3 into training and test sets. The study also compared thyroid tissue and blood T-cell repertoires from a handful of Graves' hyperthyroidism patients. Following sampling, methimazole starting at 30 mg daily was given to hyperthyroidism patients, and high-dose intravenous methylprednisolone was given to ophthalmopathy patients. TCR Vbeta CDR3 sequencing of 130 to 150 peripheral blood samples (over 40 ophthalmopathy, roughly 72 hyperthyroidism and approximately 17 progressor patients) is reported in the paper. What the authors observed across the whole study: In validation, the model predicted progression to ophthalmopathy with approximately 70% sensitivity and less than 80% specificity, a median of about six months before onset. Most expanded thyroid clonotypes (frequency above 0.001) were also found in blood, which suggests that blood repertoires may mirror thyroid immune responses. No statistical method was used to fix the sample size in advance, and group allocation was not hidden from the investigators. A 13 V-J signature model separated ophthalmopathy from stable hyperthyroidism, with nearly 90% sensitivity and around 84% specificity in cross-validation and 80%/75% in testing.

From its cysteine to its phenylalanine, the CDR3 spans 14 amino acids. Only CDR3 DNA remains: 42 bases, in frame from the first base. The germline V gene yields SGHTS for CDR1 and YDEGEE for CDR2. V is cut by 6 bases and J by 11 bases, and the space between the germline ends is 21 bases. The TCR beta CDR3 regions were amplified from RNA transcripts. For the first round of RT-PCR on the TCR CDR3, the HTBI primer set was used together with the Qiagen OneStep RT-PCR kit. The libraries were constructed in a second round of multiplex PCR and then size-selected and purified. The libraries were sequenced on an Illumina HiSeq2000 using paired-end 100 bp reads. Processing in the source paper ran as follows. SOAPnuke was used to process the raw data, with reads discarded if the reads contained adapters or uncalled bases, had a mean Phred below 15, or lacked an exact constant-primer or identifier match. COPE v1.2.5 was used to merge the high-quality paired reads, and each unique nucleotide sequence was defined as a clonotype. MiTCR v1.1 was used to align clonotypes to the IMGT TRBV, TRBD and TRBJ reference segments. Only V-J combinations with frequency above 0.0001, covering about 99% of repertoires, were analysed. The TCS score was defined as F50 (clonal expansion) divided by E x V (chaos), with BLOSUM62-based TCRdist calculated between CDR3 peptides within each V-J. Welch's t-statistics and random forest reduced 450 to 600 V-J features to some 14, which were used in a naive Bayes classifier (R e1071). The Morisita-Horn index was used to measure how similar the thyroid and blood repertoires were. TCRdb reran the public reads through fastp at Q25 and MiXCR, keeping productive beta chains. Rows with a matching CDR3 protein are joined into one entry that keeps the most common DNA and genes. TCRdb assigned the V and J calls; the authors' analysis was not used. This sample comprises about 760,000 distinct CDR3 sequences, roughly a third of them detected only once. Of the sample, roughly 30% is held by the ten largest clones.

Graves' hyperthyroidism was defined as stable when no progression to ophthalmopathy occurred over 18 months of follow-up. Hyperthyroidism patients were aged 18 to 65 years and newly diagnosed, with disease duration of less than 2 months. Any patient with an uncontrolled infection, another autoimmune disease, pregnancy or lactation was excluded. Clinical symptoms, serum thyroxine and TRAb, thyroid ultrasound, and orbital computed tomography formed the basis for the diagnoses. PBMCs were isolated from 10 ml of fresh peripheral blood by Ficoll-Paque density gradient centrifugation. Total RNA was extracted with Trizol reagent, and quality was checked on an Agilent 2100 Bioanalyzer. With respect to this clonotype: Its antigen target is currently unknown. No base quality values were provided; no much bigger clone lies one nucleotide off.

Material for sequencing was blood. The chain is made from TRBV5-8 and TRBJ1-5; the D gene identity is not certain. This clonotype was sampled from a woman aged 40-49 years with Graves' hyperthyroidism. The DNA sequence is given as TGTGCCAGCACCGGGGTACTGGGGTACCAGACCCAGCATTTT. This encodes CASTGVLGYQTQHF. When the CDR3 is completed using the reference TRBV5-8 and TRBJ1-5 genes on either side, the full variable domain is EAGVTQSPTHLIKTRGQQATLRCSPISGHTSVYWYQQALGLGLQFLLWYDEGEERNRGNFPPRFSGRQFPNYSSELNVNALELEDSALYLCASTGVLGYQTQHFGDGTRLSIL.